This is a list of T cell receptor beta chains from one sample in a study of type 1 regulatory T cells. TCRdb re-called the reads through MiXCR, storing one row per CDR3 protein. The table includes around 3,000 distinct CDR3 sequences, roughly 7.7% detected once. No antigens are known for them. The sequenced sample consisted of cultured T cells, either the whole culture or a sorted T cell fraction (not recorded which). Every receptor here comes from a human donor in good health. CDR3s include the opening cysteine and the closing phenylalanine or tryptophan. The order of the fields is J gene, D gene, V gene, clone size, CDR3 protein, CDR3 DNA. The D gene is left open where the match is weak. Size tells how often a clone was seen, or its class if it is expanded.

J gene: TRBJ1-2; D gene: TRBD1; V gene: TRBV9; clone size: medium-sized; CDR3 protein: CASSVGTGLNYGYTF; CDR3 DNA: TGTGCCAGCAGCGTAGGGACAGGGCTCAACTATGGCTACACCTTC
J gene: TRBJ2-3; D gene: TRBD1; V gene: TRBV5-6; clone size: medium-sized; CDR3 protein: CASSRTGDSDTQYF; CDR3 DNA: TGTGCCAGCAGCCGGACAGGGGACTCAGATACGCAGTATTTT
J gene: TRBJ2-5; D gene: TRBD2; V gene: TRBV3-1; clone size: medium-sized; CDR3 protein: CASSPGTSWRETQYF; CDR3 DNA: TGTGCCAGCAGTCCCGGGACTAGTTGGAGAGAGACCCAGTACTTC
J gene: TRBJ2-1; D gene: TRBD2; V gene: TRBV14; clone size: medium-sized; CDR3 protein: CASSQDPLTQILAGVGSYNEQFF; CDR3 DNA: TGTGCCAGCAGCCAAGATCCACTCACACAGATCTTAGCGGGAGTAGGTTCCTACAATGAGCAGTTCTTC
J gene: TRBJ2-1; D gene: .; V gene: TRBV5-1; clone size: medium-sized; CDR3 protein: CASSLMTSSDEQFF; CDR3 DNA: TGCGCCAGCAGCTTGATGACTAGTTCCGATGAGCAGTTCTTC
J gene: TRBJ2-2; D gene: .; V gene: TRBV6-5; clone size: medium-sized; CDR3 protein: CASSSPKITGELFF; CDR3 DNA: TGTGCCAGCAGTTCGCCCAAAATCACCGGGGAGCTGTTTTTT
J gene: TRBJ2-6; D gene: .; V gene: TRBV7-9; clone size: medium-sized; CDR3 protein: CASSLQTPGANVLTF; CDR3 DNA: TGTGCCAGCAGCTTACAGACCCCTGGGGCCAACGTCCTGACTTTC
J gene: TRBJ2-5; D gene: .; V gene: TRBV5-1; clone size: medium-sized; CDR3 protein: CASSLAGSGEETQYF; CDR3 DNA: TGCGCCAGCAGCTTGGCCGGGTCGGGGGAGGAGACCCAGTACTTC
J gene: TRBJ2-1; D gene: .; V gene: TRBV19; clone size: many; CDR3 protein: CASSTKMYEQFF; CDR3 DNA: TGTGCCAGTAGCACAAAGATGTATGAGCAGTTCTTC
J gene: TRBJ2-7; D gene: TRBD1; V gene: TRBV9; clone size: medium-sized; CDR3 protein: CASSPGQGAYEQYF; CDR3 DNA: TGTGCCAGCAGCCCTGGACAGGGTGCCTACGAGCAGTACTTC